Listed below are T cell receptor beta chains from one sample, sequenced in a study of T cell responses to AZD1222 COVID-19 vaccine. TCRdb's copy holds only in-frame clones and misses some; the assay was immunoSEQ multiplex PCR. The profile covers 150,000 to 200,000 clones, with roughly 92% appearing a single time and approximately 0.58% taken by the ten largest. Here the sequenced sample was peripheral blood, taken on day 0 of AZD1222 vaccination. The source of these receptors is an adult in good health. CDR3s include the opening cysteine and the closing phenylalanine or tryptophan. A D gene is named only where the DNA matches it firmly. Clone size, where shown, is once, few, many, or a class for clones that have expanded.

j_call,clone_size,d_call,v_call,cdr3_aa,cdr3_nt
TRBJ1-2,-,-,TRBV7-8,CASSPGRGYTF,TGTGCCAGCAGCCCCGGGCGTGGCTACACCTTC
TRBJ2-1,-,TRBD2,TRBV25-1,CASSEYIPLAGGPPEQFF,TGTGCCAGCAGTGAATATATTCCGCTAGCGGGAGGTCCCCCTGAGCAGTTCTTC
TRBJ2-3,-,-,TRBV9,CASSVTRTADTQYF,TGTGCCAGCAGCGTGACCCGGACGGCAGATACGCAGTATTTT
TRBJ1-1,-,TRBD1,TRBV2,CASRTWDRVTEAFF,TGTGCCAGCAGGACATGGGACAGGGTGACTGAAGCTTTCTTT
TRBJ1-1,once,-,TRBV11-2,CASSLNGGPTGTEAFF,TGTGCCAGCAGCTTAAACGGGGGCCCGACTGGCACTGAAGCTTTCTTT
TRBJ1-2,once,-,TRBV28,CASSFASSYGYTF,TGTGCCAGCAGTTTCGCCAGTTCCTATGGCTACACCTTC
TRBJ2-1,-,TRBD2,TRBV7-3,CASSLRLAGFYNEQFF,TGTGCCAGCAGCTTAAGGCTAGCGGGATTTTACAATGAGCAGTTCTTC
TRBJ2-2,-,TRBD2,TRBV7-9,CASSPPRLAGGELFF,TGTGCCAGCAGCCCTCCCCGACTAGCAGGCGGGGAGCTGTTTTTT
TRBJ1-1,-,TRBD1,TRBV10-1,CATRGQVNTEAFF,TGCGCCACCCGAGGACAGGTTAACACTGAAGCTTTCTTT
TRBJ2-2,-,TRBD1,TRBV5-1,CASSFSGTGPSSTGELFF,TGCGCCAGCAGCTTTTCCGGGACAGGTCCTTCCTCCACCGGGGAGCTGTTTTTT
TRBJ2-7,-,TRBD2,TRBV19,CASSITSGINEQYF,TGTGCCAGTAGTATTACTAGCGGGATCAACGAGCAGTACTTC
TRBJ2-3,-,TRBD1,TRBV28,CASSSRDRYTDTQYF,TGTGCCAGCAGTTCCCGGGACAGGTATACAGATACGCAGTATTTT
TRBJ1-1,-,-,TRBV20-1,CSGGNTEAFF,TGCAGTGGAGGGAACACTGAAGCTTTCTTT
TRBJ1-5,-,TRBD1,TRBV3-1/TRBV3-2,CASSLRTGEQPQHF,TGTGCCAGCAGCCTACGGACAGGGGAACAGCCCCAGCATTTT
TRBJ2-2,-,TRBD2,TRBV6-5,CASSRGLAGAGELFF,TGTGCCAGCAGCCGGGGACTAGCGGGAGCCGGGGAGCTGTTTTTT
TRBJ2-3,-,-,TRBV9,CASSVTTSTDTQYF,TGTGCCAGCAGCGTAACGACTAGCACAGATACGCAGTATTTT
TRBJ1-5,-,-,TRBV27,CASGSYSNQPQHF,TGTGCCAGCGGCAGCTATAGCAATCAGCCCCAGCATTTT
TRBJ2-3,-,-,TRBV19,CASRGTTDTQYF,TGTGCCAGTAGAGGCACGACAGATACGCAGTATTTT
TRBJ1-5,-,-,TRBV9,CASSPTGGLEPQHF,TGTGCCAGCAGCCCTACGGGGGGGCTAGAGCCCCAGCATTTT
TRBJ1-1,-,-,TRBV5-8,CASSSPGMGGDTEAFF,TGTGCCAGCAGCTCCCCAGGGATGGGAGGAGACACTGAAGCTTTCTTT
TRBJ1-4,-,-,TRBV3-1/TRBV3-2,CASSHRDNNEKLFF,TGTGCCAGCAGCCATCGGGACAATAATGAAAAACTGTTTTTT
TRBJ2-7,-,TRBD1,TRBV19,CASSMSRTGVDEQYF,TGTGCCAGTAGTATGTCCCGGACAGGGGTGGACGAGCAGTACTTC